The clone carrying this T cell receptor beta chain has a single count. The antigen is unknown. V gave up 1 base and J gave up 0 bases, with 7 bases separating them. CDR1 is SGHKS and CDR2 is YYEKEE in the germline V gene (reference sequence). The CDR3 covers 14 residues. PCR was performed using 60 Vbeta and 13 Jbeta primers. Only in-frame clones appear in the TCRdb table, and some are missing; sequencing was by immunoSEQ multiplex PCR. The sample consists of fewer than 110,000 clones, 74% of them appearing once. This record comes from a study of cytomegalovirus exposure and HLA in healthy donors. The study, taken as a whole, reports: Later analysis indicated greater clonal expansion among HLA-associated TCR beta chains than among equally common other chains. Some V segments, TRBV6-2 and TRBV6-3 among them, were indistinguishable and were therefore excluded. A few chains tied to CMV proved CMV antigen-specific in vitro.

This chain joins TRBV5-5 and TRBJ1-1, with no clear D. The receptor was derived from a woman aged 40 to 50 in good health and CMV-seropositive. The sample consisted of PBMCs. CDR3 DNA sequence: TGTGCCAGCAGCTTGCAACGGTTGAACACTGAAGCTTTCTTT. It yields the protein CASSLQRLNTEAFF.